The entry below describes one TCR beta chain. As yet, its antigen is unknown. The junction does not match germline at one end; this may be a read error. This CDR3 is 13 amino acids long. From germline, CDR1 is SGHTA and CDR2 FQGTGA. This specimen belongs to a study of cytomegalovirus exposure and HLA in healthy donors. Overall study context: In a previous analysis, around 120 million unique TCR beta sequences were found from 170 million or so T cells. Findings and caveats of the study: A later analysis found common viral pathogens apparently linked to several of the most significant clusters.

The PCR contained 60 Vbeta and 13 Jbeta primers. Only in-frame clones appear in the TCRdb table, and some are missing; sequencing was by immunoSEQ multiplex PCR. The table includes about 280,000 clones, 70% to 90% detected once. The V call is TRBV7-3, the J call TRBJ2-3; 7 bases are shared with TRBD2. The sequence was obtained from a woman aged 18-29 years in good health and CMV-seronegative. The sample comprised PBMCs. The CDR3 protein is CAGSLAGSDTQYF. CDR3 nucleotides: TGTGCCGGCAGCTTAGCGGGCTCAGATACGCAGTATTTT.